This passage covers 8 T cell receptor beta chains from one sample sequenced in a study of control samples from healthy donors and cancer patients. Method: immunoSEQ multiplex PCR; TCRdb's copy keeps in-frame clones and lacks some. Of about 120,000 clones in the sample, roughly nine tenths were seen once. Sequenced material: blood. The source is a man aged 50-59 years in good health.

V is TRBV7-2 and J is TRBJ1-1, with a weak D call TRBD1 (6 bases). Per the germline V gene, CDR1 is SGHTA and CDR2 is FQGNSA. The germline V and J ends were trimmed by 3 bases and 4 bases, with 12 bases remaining between them. This CDR3 spans 14 amino acids. The CDR3 bases are TGTGCCAGCAGCTTCGGACAGTTAGGCACTGAAGCTTTCTTT. Its protein is CASSFGQLGTEAFF.

This clone was counted only a few times. This rearrangement joins TRBV6-5 to TRBJ1-4, with no clear D. CDR3 length: 15 residues. Trimming took off 0 bases at V and 2 bases at J, with 7 bases between the two ends. Germline CDR1 is MNHEY and CDR2 is SVGAGI. The CDR3 spells CASSYSRWTNEKLFF. The CDR3 DNA is TGTGCCAGCAGTTACTCAAGGTGGACTAATGAAAAACTGTTTTTT.

V usage is TRBV6-5 and J usage is TRBJ2-7, with D unresolved. This CDR3 has 13 residues. The V and J ends lost 2 bases and 2 bases respectively, with 7 bases between them. Germline V gene sequence: CDR1 MNHEY, CDR2 SVGAGI. The CDR3 region has the DNA TGTGCCAGCAGTTACGGGATGACCTACGAGCAGTACTTC. Translated, it gives CASSYGMTYEQYF.

The chain combines TRBV11-2 with TRBJ1-1; 7 nucleotides line up with TRBD1. The trim removed 3 bases at V and 2 bases at J, leaving 15 bases unmatched. CDR1 and CDR2 (germline): SGHAT, FQNNGV. The CDR3 covers 18 residues. The chain's CDR3 is CASSLGPSGTALNTEAFF. Written as DNA, the CDR3 is TGTGCCAGCAGCTTGGGACCTTCGGGGACAGCGTTAAACACTGAAGCTTTCTTT.

The chain couples TRBV15 to TRBJ1-5; maybe TRBD1 (5 bases). Germline V gene lookup returns CDR1 LNHNV and CDR2 YYDKDF (reference sequence). The V end was cut by 1 base, the J end by 7 bases, with 14 bases between. The CDR3 runs to 15 residues. Written as DNA, the CDR3 is TGTGCCACCAGCAGAGTGGGCAGGGCCGAACAGCCCCAGCATTTT. This encodes CATSRVGRAEQPQHF.

This chain uses TRBV6-5 with TRBJ2-1, with D possibly TRBD2 on 5 matching bases. CDR3 size: 15 residues. Trimming left V 2 bases short and J 0 bases short, with 8 bases between. Germline V gene data show CDR1 as MNHEY and CDR2 as SVGAGI. The CDR3: CASSYVGVSYNEQFF. The CDR3, as DNA: TGTGCCAGCAGTTACGTCGGGGTCTCCTACAATGAGCAGTTCTTC.

This clone was recorded only once. J is TRBJ2-6 and V is TRBV10-3; D is perhaps TRBD1 (5 bases). Germline CDR1 reads ENHRY; CDR2 reads SYGVKD. The ends were cut back, 8 bases at V and 0 bases at J, with 11 bases in the middle. The CDR3 contains 15 residues. CDR3 nucleotides: TGTGCCATCGCTGTCAGGGTCTCTGGGGCCAACGTCCTGACTTTC. Amino acids: CAIAVRVSGANVLTF.

V usage is TRBV11-3 and J usage is TRBJ1-1, with D perhaps TRBD1 (5 bases). CDR3 length equals 13 residues. In germline, CDR1 is SGHNT, CDR2 YENEEA. Trimming pared 3 bases from V and 3 bases from J, leaving 8 bases between. CDR3 sequence reads: CASSFKQDTEAFF. CDR3 coding DNA: TGTGCCAGCAGCTTTAAACAGGACACTGAAGCTTTCTTT.